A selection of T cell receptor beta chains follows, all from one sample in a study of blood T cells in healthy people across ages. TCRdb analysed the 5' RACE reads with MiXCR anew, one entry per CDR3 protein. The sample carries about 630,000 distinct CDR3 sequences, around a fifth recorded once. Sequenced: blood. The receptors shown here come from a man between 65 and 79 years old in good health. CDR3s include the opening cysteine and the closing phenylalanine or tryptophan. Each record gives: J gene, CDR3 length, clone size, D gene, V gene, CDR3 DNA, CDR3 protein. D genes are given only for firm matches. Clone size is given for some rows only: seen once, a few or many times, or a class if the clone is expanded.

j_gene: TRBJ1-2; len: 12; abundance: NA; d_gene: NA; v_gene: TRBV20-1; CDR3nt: TGCAGTGCTAGTTGGGGGGCAGATGGCTACACCTTC; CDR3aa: CSASWGADGYTF
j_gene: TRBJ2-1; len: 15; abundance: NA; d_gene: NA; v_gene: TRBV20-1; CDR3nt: TGCAGTGCCACACTAAGCGGGACAGGCCCCGATGAGCAGTTCTTC; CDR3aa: CSATLSGTGPDEQFF
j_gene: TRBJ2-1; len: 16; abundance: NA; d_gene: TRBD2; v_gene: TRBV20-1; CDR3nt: TGCAGTGCTAGTCCTTTTCTAGCGGGAGGTCAGAATGAGCAGTTCTTC; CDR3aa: CSASPFLAGGQNEQFF
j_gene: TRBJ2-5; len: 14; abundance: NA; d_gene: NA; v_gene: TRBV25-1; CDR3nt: TGTGCCAGCAGTGAATGGGACTCAAAAGAGACCCAGCACTTC; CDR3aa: CASSEWDSKETQHF
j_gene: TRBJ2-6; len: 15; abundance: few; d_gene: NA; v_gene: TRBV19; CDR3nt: TGTGCCAGTAGTATTGGGGGCCCTGGGGCCAACGTCCTGACTTTC; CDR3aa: CASSIGGPGANVLTF
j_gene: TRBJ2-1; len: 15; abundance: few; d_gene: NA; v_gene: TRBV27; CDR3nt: TGTGCCAGCAGTGTAGGGGGACGAGGCGGCAATGAGCAGTTCTTC; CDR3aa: CASSVGGRGGNEQFF
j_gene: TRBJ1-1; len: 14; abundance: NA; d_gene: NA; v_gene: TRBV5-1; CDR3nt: TGCGCCAGCAGCGGAGGCGGGGTCGGCACTGAAGCTTTCTTT; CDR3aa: CASSGGGVGTEAFF
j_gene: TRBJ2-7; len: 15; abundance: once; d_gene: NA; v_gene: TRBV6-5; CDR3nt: TGTGCCAGCAGTTACCACTTGGGTGGTTCCTACGAGCAGTACTTC; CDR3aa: CASSYHLGGSYEQYF
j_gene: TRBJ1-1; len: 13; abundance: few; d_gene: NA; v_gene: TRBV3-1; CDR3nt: TGTGCCAGCAGCCAAGTAAGCGAGACAGAAGCTTTCTTT; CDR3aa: CASSQVSETEAFF
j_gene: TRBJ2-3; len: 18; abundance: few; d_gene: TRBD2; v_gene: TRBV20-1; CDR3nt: TGCAGTGCTAGAGATTTGGCTAGCGGGAGGGCCCTTGCAGATACGCAGTATTTT; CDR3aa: CSARDLASGRALADTQYF
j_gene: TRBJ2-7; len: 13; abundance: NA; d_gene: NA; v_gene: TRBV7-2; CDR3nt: TGTGCCAGCAGCCTCGGGACCTTCCGCGAGCAGTACTTC; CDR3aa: CASSLGTFREQYF
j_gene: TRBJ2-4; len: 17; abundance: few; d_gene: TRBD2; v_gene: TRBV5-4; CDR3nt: TGTGCCAGCAGCCCGACTAGCGGGGGGGATGGCAAAAACATTCAGTACTTC; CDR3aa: CASSPTSGGDGKNIQYF
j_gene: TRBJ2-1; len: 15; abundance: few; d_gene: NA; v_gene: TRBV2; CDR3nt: TGTGCCAGCGGACTGGACACTCGCATCGGCAATGAGCAGTTCTTC; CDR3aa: CASGLDTRIGNEQFF
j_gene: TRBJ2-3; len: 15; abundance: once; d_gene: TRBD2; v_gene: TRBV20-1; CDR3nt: TGCAGTGCTAGACTAGCGGGAGTGAGCACAGATACGCAGTATTTT; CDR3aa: CSARLAGVSTDTQYF
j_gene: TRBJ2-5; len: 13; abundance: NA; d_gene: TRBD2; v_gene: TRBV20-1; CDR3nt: TGCAGTGCCCCGGGACTAGCTGAGAAGACCCAGTACTTC; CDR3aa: CSAPGLAEKTQYF
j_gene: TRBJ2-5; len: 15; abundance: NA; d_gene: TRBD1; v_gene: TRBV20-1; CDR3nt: TGCAGTGCTAGTTATGGGACAGGGGCACGTGAGACCCAGTACTTC; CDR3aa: CSASYGTGARETQYF
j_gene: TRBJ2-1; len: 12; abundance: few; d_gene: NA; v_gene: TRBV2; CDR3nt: TGTGCCAGCAACCCAGGCCACAATGAGCAGTTCTTC; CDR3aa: CASNPGHNEQFF
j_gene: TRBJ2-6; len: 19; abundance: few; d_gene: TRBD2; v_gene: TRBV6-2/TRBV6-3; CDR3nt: TGTGCCAGCAGTTACTCTTTAGGGACTAGCGGCTCTGGGGCCAACGTCCTGACTTTC; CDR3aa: CASSYSLGTSGSGANVLTF
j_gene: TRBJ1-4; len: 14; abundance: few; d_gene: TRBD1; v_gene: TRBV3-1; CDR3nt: TGTGCCAGCAGCCAGGATGACAGGGGTGAAAAACTGTTTTTT; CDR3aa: CASSQDDRGEKLFF
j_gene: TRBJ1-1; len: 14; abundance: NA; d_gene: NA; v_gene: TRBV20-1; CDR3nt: TGCAGTCCCAGACCGGGGGGCAAGAACACTGAAGCTTTCTTT; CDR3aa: CSPRPGGKNTEAFF